This TCR beta chain was obtained from a study of blood T cell repertoires in COVID-19. This CDR3 has 14 residues. Trimming pared 3 bases from V and 4 bases from J, leaving 10 bases between. Germline values: CDR1 MNHEY, CDR2 SMNVEV (reference sequence). The repertoire was sequenced with immunoSEQ multiplex PCR; TCRdb's copy has only in-frame clones and lacks some. This sample has approximately 200,000 clones, with about 85% found just once. The clonotype comes from a man between 50 and 59 years old who had recovered from COVID-19. V usage is TRBV27 and J usage is TRBJ2-1, with D tentatively TRBD2 (5 bases). Source material: peripheral blood. CDR3 protein: CASSLRLAYNEQFF. CDR3 in DNA: TGTGCCAGCAGTTTGCGGCTAGCTTACAATGAGCAGTTCTTC.